This T cell receptor beta chain comes out of a study of regulatory T cells in long-lasting Graves disease. The study, taken as a whole, reports: Newly diagnosed Graves' patients exceeded persistent ones in TCR diversity.

The sample holds many counts of this clonotype. Its matching antigen is unknown. Regarding time point: newly diagnosed GD, antithyroid drugs for less than 3 months. The TCR library used RNA extracted from PBMCs. Researchers made TCR beta libraries by using iRepertoire HTBI primers and running Arm-PCR on CDR3 regions. One entry per CDR3 protein, called by TCRdb with MiXCR from the multiplex PCR reads. This sample has about 530,000 distinct CDR3 sequences, with roughly 16% found just once. V was shortened by 6 bases and J by 3 bases, with 5 bases between the two germline ends. The CDR3 runs 11 residues. These data also featured in a second study, about T cells in Graves' hyperthyroidism and ophthalmopathy. That report notes: Patients with ophthalmopathy were separated from those with stable hyperthyroidism by a 13 V-J model.

This sequence joins TRBV12-3 or TRBV12-4 and TRBJ1-1; D is ambiguous. The material sequenced was peripheral blood mononuclear cells (PBMCs), taken at new diagnosis, from a patient treated with antithyroid drugs. The clonotype was recovered from a woman aged 40-60 years with Graves disease. The CDR3 DNA reads TGTGCCAGCAGGTCCGACACTGAAGCTTTCTTT. Its protein is CASRSDTEAFF.